This T cell receptor (beta chain) is drawn from a study of TIL therapy for anti-PD-1-resistant metastatic lung cancer. Study context: Patients then received nivolumab; progressors got lymphodepletion, TIL and IL-2. Most patients had lung adenocarcinoma; a handful of tumors were EGFR-mutant, two ALK-rearranged; half smoked currently or formerly. Tumors carried a median approximately 1.6 non-synonymous mutations per megabase.

This clone has only a few counts. Its antigen is unknown. Study-wide points: Infused TIL clonotypes partially replaced the baseline blood repertoire, then decayed over months.

The CDR3 runs to 15 residues. V lost 3 bases and J 3 bases, leaving 14 bases between the germline ends. The V gene's germline CDR1 is GTSNPN and CDR2 SVGIG (reference sequence). Sample time point: pre-treatment sample, taken before nivolumab and TIL therapy. Sequencing used immunoSEQ v3. Generated by immunoSEQ multiplex PCR, the TCRdb table keeps only in-frame clones and is missing some. The sample consists of roughly 46,000 clones, approximately 86% of them appearing once. The chain combines TRBV30 with TRBJ2-2; D not resolved. Sample: blood, taken at baseline. The receptor comes from a person aged 25 to 80 with non-small cell lung cancer. Here the CDR3 DNA reads TGTGCCTGGAGATCCCAGGCCCGGGACACCGGGGAGCTGTTTTTT. This sequence encodes CAWRSQARDTGELFF.